This record concerns one T cell receptor beta chain sequence. This sample is drawn from a study of OX40 agonist ivuxolimab in advanced cancers. Study-level background: Antecedent anti-PD-1, anti-PD-L1 or anti-CTLA-4 therapy was permissible, with 35% to 40% having received some.

Profiling relied on immunoSEQ multiplex PCR, and the TCRdb table lists in-frame clones only, not all of them. This table holds around 76,000 clones, approximately 85% found once. Trimming removed 4 bases from V and 2 bases from J; junction bases left unmatched: 14. Germline values: CDR1 LNHDA, CDR2 SQIVND (reference sequence). The CDR3 has 19 residues. The study sampled blood at baseline, cycle 4 day 1, and cycle 7 day 1. The source was CD4+ or CD8+ T cells sorted from blood, collected in a trial of the OX40 agonist ivuxolimab. The TCR was taken from an adult with an advanced solid tumor such as melanoma, head and neck, liver or kidney cancer. This rearrangement joins TRBV19 to TRBJ2-2, with 9 positions matching TRBD1. The CDR3 reads CASSTRTEWTGVNTGELFF. Here the CDR3 DNA reads TGTGCCAGTAGTACCCGAACCGAGTGGACAGGGGTAAACACCGGGGAGCTGTTTTTT.